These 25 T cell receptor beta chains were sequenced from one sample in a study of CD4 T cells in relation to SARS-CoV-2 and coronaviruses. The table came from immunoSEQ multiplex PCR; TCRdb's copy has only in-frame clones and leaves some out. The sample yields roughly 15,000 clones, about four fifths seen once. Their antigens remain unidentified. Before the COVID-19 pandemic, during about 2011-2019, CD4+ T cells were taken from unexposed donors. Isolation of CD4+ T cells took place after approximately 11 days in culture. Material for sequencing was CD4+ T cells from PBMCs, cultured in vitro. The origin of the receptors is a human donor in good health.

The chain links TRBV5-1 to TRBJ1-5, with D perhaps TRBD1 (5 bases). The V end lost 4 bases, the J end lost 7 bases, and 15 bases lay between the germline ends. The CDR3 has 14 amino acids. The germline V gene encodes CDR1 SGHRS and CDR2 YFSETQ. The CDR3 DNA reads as TGCGCCAGCAGCCCGACGGGGGTTGGCCAGCCCCAGCATTTT. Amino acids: CASSPTGVGQPQHF. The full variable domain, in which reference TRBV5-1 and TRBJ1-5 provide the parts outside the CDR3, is KAGVTQTPRYLIKTRGQQVTLSCSPISGHRSVSWYQQTPGQGLQFLFEYFSETQRNKGNFPGRFSGRQFSNSRSEMNVSTLELGDSALYLCASSPTGVGQPQHFGDGTRLSIL.

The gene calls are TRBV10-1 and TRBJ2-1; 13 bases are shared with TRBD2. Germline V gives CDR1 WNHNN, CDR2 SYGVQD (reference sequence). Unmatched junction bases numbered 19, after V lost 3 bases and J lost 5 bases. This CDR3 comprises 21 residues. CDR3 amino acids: CASSEPHRTSGSREGHNEQFF. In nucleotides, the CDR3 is TGCGCCAGCAGTGAACCGCACAGGACTAGCGGGAGTAGGGAAGGACACAATGAGCAGTTCTTC.

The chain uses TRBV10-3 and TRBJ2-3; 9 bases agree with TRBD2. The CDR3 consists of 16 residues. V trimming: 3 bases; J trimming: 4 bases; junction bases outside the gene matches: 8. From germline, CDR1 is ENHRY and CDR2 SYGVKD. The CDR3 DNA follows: TGTGCCATCAGTGACCCCACGACTAGCGGCTCAGATACGCAGTATTTT. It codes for CAISDPTTSGSDTQYF.

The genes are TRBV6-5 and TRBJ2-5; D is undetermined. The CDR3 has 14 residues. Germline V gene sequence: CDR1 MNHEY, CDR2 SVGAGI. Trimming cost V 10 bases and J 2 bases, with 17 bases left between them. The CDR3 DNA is TGTGCCACCTCACCCCCCTGGCGGCAAGAGACCCAGTACTTC. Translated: CATSPPWRQETQYF.

CDR3 sequence: CASSSGRYEQYF. CDR3 in DNA: TGTGCCAGCAGTTCAGGGAGGTACGAGCAGTACTTC. The chain recombines TRBV27 with TRBJ2-7; possible D gene TRBD2, 6 bases. The CDR3 has 12 residues. Germline V gene lookup returns CDR1 MNHEY and CDR2 SMNVEV (reference sequence). V shed 4 bases and J shed 4 bases, with 8 bases lying between them.

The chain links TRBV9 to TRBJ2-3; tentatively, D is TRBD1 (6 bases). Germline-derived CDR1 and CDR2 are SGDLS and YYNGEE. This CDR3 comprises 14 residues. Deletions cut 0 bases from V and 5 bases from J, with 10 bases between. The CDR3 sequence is CASSVGDKRDTQYF. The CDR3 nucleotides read TGTGCCAGCAGCGTAGGGGACAAACGAGATACGCAGTATTTT. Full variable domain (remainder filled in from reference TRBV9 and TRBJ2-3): DSGVTQTPKHLITATGQRVTLRCSPRSGDLSVYWYQQSLDQGLQFLIQYYNGEERAKGNILERFSAQQFPDLHSELNLSSLELGDSALYFCASSVGDKRDTQYFGPGTRLTVL.

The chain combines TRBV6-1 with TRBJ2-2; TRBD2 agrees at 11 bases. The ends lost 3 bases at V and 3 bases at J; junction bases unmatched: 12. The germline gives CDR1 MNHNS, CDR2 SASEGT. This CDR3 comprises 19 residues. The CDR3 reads CASSERLAGNLLDTGELFF. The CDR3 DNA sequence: TGTGCCAGCAGTGAGAGACTAGCGGGGAACCTTCTGGACACCGGGGAGCTGTTTTTT.

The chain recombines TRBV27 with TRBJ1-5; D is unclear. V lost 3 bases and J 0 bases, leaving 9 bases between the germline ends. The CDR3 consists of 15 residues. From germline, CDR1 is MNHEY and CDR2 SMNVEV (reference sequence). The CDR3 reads CASSFLRNSNQPQHF. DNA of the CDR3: TGTGCCAGCAGTTTCCTGAGGAATAGCAATCAGCCCCAGCATTTT.

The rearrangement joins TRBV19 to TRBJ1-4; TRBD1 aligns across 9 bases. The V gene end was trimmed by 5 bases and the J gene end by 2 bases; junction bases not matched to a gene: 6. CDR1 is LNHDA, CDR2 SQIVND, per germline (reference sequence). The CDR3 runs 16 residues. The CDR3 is CASSLQGASTNEKLFF. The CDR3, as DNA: TGTGCCAGTAGTTTACAGGGGGCATCGACTAATGAAAAACTGTTTTTT.

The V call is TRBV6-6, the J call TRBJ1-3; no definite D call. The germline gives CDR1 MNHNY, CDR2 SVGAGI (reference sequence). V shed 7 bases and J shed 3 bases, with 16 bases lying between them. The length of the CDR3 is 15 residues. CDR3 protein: CASKDEVEGGNTIYF. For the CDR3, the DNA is TGTGCCAGCAAGGACGAGGTTGAAGGTGGAAACACCATATATTTT.

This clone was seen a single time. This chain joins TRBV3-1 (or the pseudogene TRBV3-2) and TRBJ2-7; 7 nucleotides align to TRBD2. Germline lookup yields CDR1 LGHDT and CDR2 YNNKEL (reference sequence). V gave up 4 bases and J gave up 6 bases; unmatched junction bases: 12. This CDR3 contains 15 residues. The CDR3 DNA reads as TGTGCCAGCAGCCTCGGGGGGAGGGCCGGGCTCGAGCAGTACTTC. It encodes CASSLGGRAGLEQYF.

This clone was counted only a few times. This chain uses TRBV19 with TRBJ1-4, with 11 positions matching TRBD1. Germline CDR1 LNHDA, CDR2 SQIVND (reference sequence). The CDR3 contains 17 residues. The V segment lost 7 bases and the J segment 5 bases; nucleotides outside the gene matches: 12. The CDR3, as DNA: TGTGCCAGTAACCGGGGACAGGGGGAGGTGTTGAATGAAAAACTGTTTTTT. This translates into CASNRGQGEVLNEKLFF.

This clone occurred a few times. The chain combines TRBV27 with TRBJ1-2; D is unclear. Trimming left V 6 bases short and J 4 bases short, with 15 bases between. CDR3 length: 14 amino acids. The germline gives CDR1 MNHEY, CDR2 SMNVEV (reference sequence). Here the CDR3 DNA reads TGTGCCAGCAGCCCTCTAGCCCAGTCCTATGGCTACACCTTC. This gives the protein CASSPLAQSYGYTF.

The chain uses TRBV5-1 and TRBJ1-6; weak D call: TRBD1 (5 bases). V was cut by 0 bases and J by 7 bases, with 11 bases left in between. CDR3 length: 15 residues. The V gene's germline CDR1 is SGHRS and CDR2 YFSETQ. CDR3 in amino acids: CASSLGGTENSPLHF. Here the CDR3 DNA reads TGCGCCAGCAGCTTGGGCGGGACGGAAAATTCACCCCTCCACTTT.

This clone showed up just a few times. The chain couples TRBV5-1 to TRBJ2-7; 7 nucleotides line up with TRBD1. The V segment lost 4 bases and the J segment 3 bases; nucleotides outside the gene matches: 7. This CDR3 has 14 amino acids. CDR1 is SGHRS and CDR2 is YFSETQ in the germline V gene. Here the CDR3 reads CASSPGTVNYEQYF. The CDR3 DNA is TGCGCCAGCAGCCCCGGGACAGTTAACTACGAGCAGTACTTC.

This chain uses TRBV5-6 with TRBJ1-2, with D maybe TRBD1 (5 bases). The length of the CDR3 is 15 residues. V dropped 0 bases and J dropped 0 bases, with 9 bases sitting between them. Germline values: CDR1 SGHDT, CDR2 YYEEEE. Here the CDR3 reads CASSLAGAPNYGYTF. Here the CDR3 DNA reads TGTGCCAGCAGCTTGGCCGGGGCTCCTAACTATGGCTACACCTTC.

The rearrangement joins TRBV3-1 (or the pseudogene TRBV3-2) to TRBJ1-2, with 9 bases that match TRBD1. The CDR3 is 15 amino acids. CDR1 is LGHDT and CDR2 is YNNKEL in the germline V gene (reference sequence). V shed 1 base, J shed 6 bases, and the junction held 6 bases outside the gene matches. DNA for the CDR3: TGTGCCAGCAGCCAAGGAGAGCGACAGGGGGATGGCTACACCTTC. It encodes CASSQGERQGDGYTF.

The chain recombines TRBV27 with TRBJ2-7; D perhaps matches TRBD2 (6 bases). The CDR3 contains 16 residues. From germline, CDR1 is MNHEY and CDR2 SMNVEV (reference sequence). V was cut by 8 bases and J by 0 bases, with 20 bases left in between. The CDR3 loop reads CASSPELGGGSYEQYF. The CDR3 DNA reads TGTGCCAGCTCCCCCGAACTGGGAGGCGGCTCCTACGAGCAGTACTTC.

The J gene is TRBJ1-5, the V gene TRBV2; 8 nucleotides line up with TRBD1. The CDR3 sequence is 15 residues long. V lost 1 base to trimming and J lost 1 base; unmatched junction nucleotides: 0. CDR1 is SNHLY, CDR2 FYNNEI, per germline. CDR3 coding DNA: TGTGCCAGCAGTGAAGGGACAGGGAGCAATCAGCCCCAGCATTTT. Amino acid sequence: CASSEGTGSNQPQHF.

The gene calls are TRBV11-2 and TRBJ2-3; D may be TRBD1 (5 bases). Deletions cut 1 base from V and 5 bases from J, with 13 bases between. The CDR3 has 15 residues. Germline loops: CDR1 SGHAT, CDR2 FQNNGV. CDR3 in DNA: TGTGCCAGCAGCTTAGGCTGGGGCAGGGTAGATACGCAGTATTTT. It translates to CASSLGWGRVDTQYF.

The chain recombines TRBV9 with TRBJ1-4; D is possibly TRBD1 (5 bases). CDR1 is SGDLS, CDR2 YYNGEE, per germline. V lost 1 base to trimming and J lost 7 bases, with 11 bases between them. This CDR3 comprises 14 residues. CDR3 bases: TGTGCCAGCAGCGTAAACGCCAGGGTTGAAAAACTGTTTTTT. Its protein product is CASSVNARVEKLFF.

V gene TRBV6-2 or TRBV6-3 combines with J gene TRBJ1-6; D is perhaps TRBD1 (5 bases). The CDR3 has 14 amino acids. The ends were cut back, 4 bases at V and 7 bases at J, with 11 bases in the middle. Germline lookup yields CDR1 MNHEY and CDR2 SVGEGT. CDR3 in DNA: TGTGCCAGCAGTTTATGGACATCCAATTCACCCCTCCACTTT. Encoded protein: CASSLWTSNSPLHF.

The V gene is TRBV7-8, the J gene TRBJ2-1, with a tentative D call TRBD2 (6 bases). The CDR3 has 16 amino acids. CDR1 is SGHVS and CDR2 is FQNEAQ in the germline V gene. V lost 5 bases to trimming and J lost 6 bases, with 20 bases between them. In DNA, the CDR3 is TGTGCCAGCAGCCTCAGAACTAGCATCGATAGCAATGAGCAGTTCTTC. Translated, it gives CASSLRTSIDSNEQFF.

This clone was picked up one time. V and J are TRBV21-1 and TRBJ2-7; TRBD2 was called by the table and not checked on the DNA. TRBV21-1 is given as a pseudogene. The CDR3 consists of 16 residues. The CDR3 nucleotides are TGTGCCAGCAGCAAAGTAAACGGGAGTGGCTCTTACGAGCAGTACTTC. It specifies CASSKVNGSGSYEQYF.

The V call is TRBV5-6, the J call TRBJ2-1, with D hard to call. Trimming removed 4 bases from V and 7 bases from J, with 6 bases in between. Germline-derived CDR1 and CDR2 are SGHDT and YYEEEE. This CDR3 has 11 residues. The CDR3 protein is CASSDRNEQFF. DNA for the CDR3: TGTGCCAGCAGCGATCGGAATGAGCAGTTCTTC.